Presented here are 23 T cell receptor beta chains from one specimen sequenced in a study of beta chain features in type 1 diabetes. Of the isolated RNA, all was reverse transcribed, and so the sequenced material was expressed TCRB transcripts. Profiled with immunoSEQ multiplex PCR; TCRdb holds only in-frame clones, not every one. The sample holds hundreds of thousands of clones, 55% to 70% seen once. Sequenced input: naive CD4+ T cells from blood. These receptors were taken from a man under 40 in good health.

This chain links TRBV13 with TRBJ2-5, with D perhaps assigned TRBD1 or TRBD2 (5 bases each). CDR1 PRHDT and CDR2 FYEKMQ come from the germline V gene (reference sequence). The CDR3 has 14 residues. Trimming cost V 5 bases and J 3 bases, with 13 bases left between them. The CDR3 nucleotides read TGTGCCAGCAGCGGCGGCCGGGACGAAGAGACCCAGTACTTC. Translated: CASSGGRDEETQYF.

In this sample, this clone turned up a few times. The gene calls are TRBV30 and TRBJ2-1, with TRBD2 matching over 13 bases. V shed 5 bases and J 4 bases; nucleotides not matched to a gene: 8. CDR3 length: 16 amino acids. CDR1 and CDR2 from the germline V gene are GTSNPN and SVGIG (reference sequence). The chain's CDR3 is CAWSRLAGGAYNEQFF. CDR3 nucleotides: TGTGCCTGGTCGAGACTAGCGGGAGGTGCGTACAATGAGCAGTTCTTC.

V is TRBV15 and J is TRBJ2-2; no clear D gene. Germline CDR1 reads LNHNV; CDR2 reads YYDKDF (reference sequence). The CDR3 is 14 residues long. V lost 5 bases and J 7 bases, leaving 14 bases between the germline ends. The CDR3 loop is CATSLDPAVGELFF. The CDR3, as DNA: TGTGCCACCAGCCTGGACCCGGCTGTCGGGGAGCTGTTTTTT.

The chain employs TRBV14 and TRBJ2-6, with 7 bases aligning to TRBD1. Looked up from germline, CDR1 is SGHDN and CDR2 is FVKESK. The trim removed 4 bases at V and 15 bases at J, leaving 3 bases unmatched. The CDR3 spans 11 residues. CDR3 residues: CASSPGQALTF. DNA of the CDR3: TGTGCCAGCAGCCCTGGACAGGCCCTGACTTTC.

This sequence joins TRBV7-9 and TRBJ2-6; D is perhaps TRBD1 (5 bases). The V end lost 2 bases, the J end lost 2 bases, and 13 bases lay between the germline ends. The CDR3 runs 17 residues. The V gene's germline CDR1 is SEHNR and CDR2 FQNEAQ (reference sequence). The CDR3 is CASSLSQGSPGANVLTF. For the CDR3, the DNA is TGTGCCAGCAGCTTATCCCAGGGTAGCCCTGGGGCCAACGTCCTGACTTTC.

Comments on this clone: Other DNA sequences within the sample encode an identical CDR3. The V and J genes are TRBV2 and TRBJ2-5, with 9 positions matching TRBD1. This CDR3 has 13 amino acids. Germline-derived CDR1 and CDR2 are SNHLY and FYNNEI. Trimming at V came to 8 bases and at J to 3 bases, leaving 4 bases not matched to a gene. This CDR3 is CASSWDREETQYF. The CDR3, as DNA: TGTGCCAGCTCTTGGGACAGGGAAGAGACCCAGTACTTC.

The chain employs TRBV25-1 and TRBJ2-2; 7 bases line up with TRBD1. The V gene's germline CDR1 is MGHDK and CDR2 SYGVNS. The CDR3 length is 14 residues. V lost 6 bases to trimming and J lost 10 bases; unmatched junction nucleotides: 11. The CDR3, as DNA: TGTGCCAGCAGATCACCCGGACAGGTCGCGGAGCTGTTTTTT. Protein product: CASRSPGQVAELFF.

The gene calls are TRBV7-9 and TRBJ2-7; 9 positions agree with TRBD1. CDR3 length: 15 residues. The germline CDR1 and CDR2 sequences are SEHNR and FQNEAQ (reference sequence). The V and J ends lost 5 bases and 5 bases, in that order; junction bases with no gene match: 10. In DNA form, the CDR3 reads TGTGCCAGCAGCGTAGTAGGGACAGGGACCCACGAGCAGTACTTC. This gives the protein CASSVVGTGTHEQYF.

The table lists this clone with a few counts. This chain's CDR3 is CASNRAGEETQYF. CDR3 nucleotide sequence: TGTGCCAGCAATCGGGCGGGGGAAGAGACCCAGTACTTC. The chain employs TRBV6-1 and TRBJ2-5; TRBD2 matches 7 bases. This CDR3 spans 13 amino acids. J gave up 3 bases and V 7 bases, and 5 bases lay outside the gene matches. CDR1 MNHNS and CDR2 SASEGT come from the germline V gene.

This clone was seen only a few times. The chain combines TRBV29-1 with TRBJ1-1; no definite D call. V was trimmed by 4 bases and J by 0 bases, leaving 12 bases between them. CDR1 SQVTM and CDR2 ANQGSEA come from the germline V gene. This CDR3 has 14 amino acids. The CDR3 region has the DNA TGCAGCGTTGCGGGCAGACTCATGAACACTGAAGCTTTCTTT. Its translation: CSVAGRLMNTEAFF.

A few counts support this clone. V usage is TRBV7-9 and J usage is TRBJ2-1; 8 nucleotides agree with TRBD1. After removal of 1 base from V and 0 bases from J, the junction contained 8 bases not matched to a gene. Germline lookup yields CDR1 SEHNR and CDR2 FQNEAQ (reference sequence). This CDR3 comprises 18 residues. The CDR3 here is CASSLGYYQGASYNEQFF. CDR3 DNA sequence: TGTGCCAGCAGCTTAGGATATTATCAGGGGGCCTCCTACAATGAGCAGTTCTTC.

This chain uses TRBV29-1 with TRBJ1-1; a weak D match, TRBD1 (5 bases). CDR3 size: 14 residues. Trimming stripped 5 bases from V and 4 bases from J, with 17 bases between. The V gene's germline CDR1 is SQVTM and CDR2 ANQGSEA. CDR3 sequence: CSVLPGSQGTEAFF. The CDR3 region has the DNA TGCAGCGTTCTGCCAGGGTCGCAGGGCACTGAAGCTTTCTTT.

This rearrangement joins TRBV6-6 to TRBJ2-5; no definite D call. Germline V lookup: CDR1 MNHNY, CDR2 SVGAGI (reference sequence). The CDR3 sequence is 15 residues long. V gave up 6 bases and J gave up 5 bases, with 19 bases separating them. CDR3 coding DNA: TGTGCCAGCAGCCTTGGACGACGGCTCGGGGAGACCCAGTACTTC. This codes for CASSLGRRLGETQYF.

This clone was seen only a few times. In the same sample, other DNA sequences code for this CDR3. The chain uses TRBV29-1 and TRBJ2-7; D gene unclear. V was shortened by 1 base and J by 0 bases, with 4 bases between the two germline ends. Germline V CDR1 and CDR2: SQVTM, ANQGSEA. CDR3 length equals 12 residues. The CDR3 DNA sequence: TGCAGCGTTGAAGGGAGCTCCTACGAGCAGTACTTC. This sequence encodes CSVEGSSYEQYF.

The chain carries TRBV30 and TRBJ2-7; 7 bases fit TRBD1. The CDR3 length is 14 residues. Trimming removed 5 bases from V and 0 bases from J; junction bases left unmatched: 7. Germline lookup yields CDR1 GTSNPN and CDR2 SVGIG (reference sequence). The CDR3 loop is CAWGKGQLSYEQYF. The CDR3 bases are TGTGCCTGGGGAAAGGGACAGCTCTCCTACGAGCAGTACTTC.

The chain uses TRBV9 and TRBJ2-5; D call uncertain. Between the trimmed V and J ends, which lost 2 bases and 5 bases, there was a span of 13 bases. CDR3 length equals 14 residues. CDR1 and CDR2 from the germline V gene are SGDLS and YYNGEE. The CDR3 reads CASSVAPYGETQYF. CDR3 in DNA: TGTGCCAGCAGCGTTGCCCCTTACGGGGAGACCCAGTACTTC. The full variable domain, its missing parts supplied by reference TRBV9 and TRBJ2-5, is DSGVTQTPKHLITATGQRVTLRCSPRSGDLSVYWYQQSLDQGLQFLIQYYNGEERAKGNILERFSAQQFPDLHSELNLSSLELGDSALYFCASSVAPYGETQYFGPGTRLLVL.

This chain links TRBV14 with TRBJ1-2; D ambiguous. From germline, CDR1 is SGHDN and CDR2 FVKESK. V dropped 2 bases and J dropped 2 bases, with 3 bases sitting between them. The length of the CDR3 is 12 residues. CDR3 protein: CASSQTNYGYTF. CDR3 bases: TGTGCCAGCAGCCAAACGAACTATGGCTACACCTTC.

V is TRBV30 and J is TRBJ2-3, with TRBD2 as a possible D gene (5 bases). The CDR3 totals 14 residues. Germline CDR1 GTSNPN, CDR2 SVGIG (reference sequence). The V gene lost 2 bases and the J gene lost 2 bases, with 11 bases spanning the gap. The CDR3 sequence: CAWSFGLTTDTQYF. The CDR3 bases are TGTGCCTGGAGTTTCGGACTTACCACAGATACGCAGTATTTT.

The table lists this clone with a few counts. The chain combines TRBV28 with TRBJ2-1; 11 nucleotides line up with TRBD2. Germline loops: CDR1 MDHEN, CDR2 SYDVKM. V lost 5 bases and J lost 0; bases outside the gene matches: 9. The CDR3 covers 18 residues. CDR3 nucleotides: TGTGCCAGCAGTAGAAAGACTAGCGGGACACGCTCCTACAATGAGCAGTTCTTC. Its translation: CASSRKTSGTRSYNEQFF.

CDR3 protein: CASSFGTPNTGELFF. Here the CDR3 DNA reads TGTGCCAGCAGCTTTGGTACTCCGAACACCGGGGAGCTGTTTTTT. The chain uses TRBV7-9 and TRBJ2-2; no firm D call. Germline V gene lookup returns CDR1 SEHNR and CDR2 FQNEAQ (reference sequence). Trimming cost V 3 bases and J 0 bases, with 8 bases left between them. The CDR3 has 15 amino acids.

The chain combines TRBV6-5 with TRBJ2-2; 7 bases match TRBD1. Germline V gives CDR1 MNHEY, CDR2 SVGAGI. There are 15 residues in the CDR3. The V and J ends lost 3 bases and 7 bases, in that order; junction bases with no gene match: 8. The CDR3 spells CASSYETGTFGELFF. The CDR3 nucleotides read TGTGCCAGCAGTTATGAGACAGGGACCTTCGGGGAGCTGTTTTTT.

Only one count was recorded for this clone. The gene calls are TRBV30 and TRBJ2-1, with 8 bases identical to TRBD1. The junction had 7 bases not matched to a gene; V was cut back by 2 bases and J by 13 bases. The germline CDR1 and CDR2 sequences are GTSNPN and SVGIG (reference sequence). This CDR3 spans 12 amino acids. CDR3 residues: CAWSTNGQGQFF. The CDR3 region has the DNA TGTGCCTGGAGTACGAACGGACAGGGCCAGTTCTTC.

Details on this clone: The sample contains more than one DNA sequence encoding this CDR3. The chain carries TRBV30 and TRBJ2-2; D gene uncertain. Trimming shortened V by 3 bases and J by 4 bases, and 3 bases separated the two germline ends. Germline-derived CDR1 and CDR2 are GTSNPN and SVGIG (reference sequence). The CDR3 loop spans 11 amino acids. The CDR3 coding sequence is TGTGCCTGGAGGGGCACCGGGGAGCTGTTTTTT. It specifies CAWRGTGELFF.